This is a list of T cell receptor beta chains from one sample in a study of hypomethylating agent response in myelodysplastic syndrome. Produced via immunoSEQ multiplex PCR; TCRdb's table is partial and in-frame only. The sample lists thousands of clones, more than 65% occurring once. Here the sequenced sample was bone marrow, taken before or after starting hypomethylating agent treatment for myelodysplastic syndrome (not recorded which). All receptors derive from a human donor with myelodysplastic syndrome. Both conserved end residues are part of each CDR3. Each record gives: J gene, clone size, D gene, V gene, CDR3 protein, CDR3 DNA. A D gene is named only where the DNA matches it firmly. Where a row states a size, it is once, few, many or the class of an expanded clone; other rows omit it.

TRBJ2-7 - - TRBV23-1 CASSQLWPYKPYEQYF TGCGCCAGCAGTCAACTCTGGCCGTACAAACCCTACGAGCAGTACTTC
TRBJ2-5 - - TRBV5-6 CASSWTGTWMETQYF TGTGCCAGCAGCTGGACCGGGACATGGATGGAGACCCAGTACTTC
TRBJ2-7 - - TRBV7-2 CASSLGGALGHEQYF TGTGCCAGCAGCTTAGGGGGGGCTTTGGGCCACGAGCAGTACTTC
TRBJ1-4 large TRBD1 TRBV11-2 CASSSPGGGYNEKLFF TGTGCCAGCAGCTCCCCAGGGGGTGGTTATAATGAAAAACTGTTTTTT
TRBJ1-4 once TRBD1 TRBV11-2 CASSFRGTGGEKLFF TGTGCCAGCAGCTTTCGAGGGACAGGGGGTGAAAAACTGTTTTTT
TRBJ1-5 - - TRBV6-5 CASTLPANSNQPQHF TGTGCCAGCACTCTCCCGGCGAATAGCAATCAGCCCCAGCATTTT
TRBJ2-2 - - TRBV4-1 CASSQEGTWAGELFF TGCGCCAGCAGCCAAGAAGGGACGTGGGCCGGGGAGCTGTTTTTT
TRBJ1-3 - - TRBV5-1 CASSSEEGSGNTIYF TGCGCCAGCAGCTCTGAAGAGGGATCTGGAAACACCATATATTTT
TRBJ2-2 - TRBD2 TRBV5-8 CASSPAWGAGGPTGELFF TGTGCCAGCAGCCCGGCGTGGGGAGCGGGAGGGCCCACCGGGGAGCTGTTTTTT
TRBJ2-1 - TRBD1 TRBV5-1 CASSMGQGSSYNEQFF TGCGCCAGCAGTATGGGACAGGGAAGCTCCTACAATGAGCAGTTCTTC
TRBJ2-1 - - TRBV5-4 CASSLPDQYNEQFF TGTGCCAGCAGCTTGCCAGACCAGTACAATGAGCAGTTCTTC
TRBJ2-2 - - TRBV11-3 CASSLDLGGELFF TGTGCCAGCAGCTTAGATTTAGGCGGGGAGCTGTTTTTT
TRBJ1-5 - TRBD1 TRBV18 CASSPGQGAHQPQHF TGTGCCAGCTCTCCCGGACAGGGGGCCCATCAGCCCCAGCATTTT
TRBJ1-2 - TRBD1 TRBV27 CASSPRGGPYGYTF TGTGCCAGCAGTCCCAGGGGGGGCCCCTATGGCTACACCTTC
TRBJ2-2 - - TRBV7-8 CASSLILAETGELFF TGTGCCAGCAGCTTAATCCTAGCAGAGACCGGGGAGCTGTTTTTT
TRBJ1-6 - - TRBV7-2 CASSLVRGGQAPLHF TGTGCCAGCAGCTTAGTTAGGGGAGGGCAGGCACCCCTCCACTTT
TRBJ1-1 - - TRBV6-1 CASTRNTEAFF TGTGCCAGCACCCGGAACACTGAAGCTTTCTTT
TRBJ1-5 few - TRBV2 CASSTVDGGRNQPQHF TGTGCCAGCAGTACCGTGGACGGGGGGCGGAATCAGCCCCAGCATTTT
TRBJ2-7 - TRBD1 TRBV29-1 CSVGRQGYEQYF TGCAGCGTGGGGAGACAGGGCTACGAGCAGTACTTC
TRBJ2-1 - - TRBV28 CASRSGMAGRYEQFF TGTGCCAGTAGGTCGGGTATGGCGGGAAGGTATGAGCAGTTCTTC
TRBJ1-1 - - TRBV10-1 CASSTTGREAFF TGCGCCAGCAGTACGACAGGTCGTGAAGCTTTCTTT
TRBJ1-1 - - TRBV18 CASSLNDRGDTEAFF TGTGCCAGCTCACTAAACGACCGGGGGGACACTGAAGCTTTCTTT
TRBJ2-3 - - TRBV9 CASSPFAGRGTDTQYF TGTGCCAGCAGCCCCTTTGCAGGGAGAGGCACAGATACGCAGTATTTT
TRBJ2-3 - - TRBV19 CASSIAVSYGDTQYF TGTGCCAGTAGTATAGCGGTCTCATACGGGGATACGCAGTATTTT
TRBJ2-1 - - TRBV7-9 CASSLFPPDLAGQFF TGTGCCAGCAGCTTATTCCCCCCCGATTTGGCTGGGCAGTTCTTC
TRBJ2-2 few - TRBV28 CASRPTDLNTGELFF TGTGCCAGCAGACCTACGGACCTGAACACCGGGGAGCTGTTTTTT
TRBJ1-5 - - TRBV11-2 CASSLDLGGNQPQHF TGTGCCAGCAGCTTAGATCTTGGTGGTAATCAGCCCCAGCATTTT
TRBJ1-1 - - TRBV5-1 CASSLDGGSEAFF TGCGCCAGCAGCTTGGACGGGGGCAGTGAAGCTTTCTTT
TRBJ2-3 - - TRBV14 CASSQMAAAGLTDTQYF TGTGCCAGCAGCCAGATGGCGGCAGCGGGCCTCACAGATACGCAGTATTTT
TRBJ1-3 - - TRBV11-3 CASSPHPSGNTIYF TGTGCCAGCAGCCCTCACCCCTCTGGAAACACCATATATTTT
TRBJ1-2 - - TRBV6-5 CASSYPDSNGYTF TGTGCCAGCAGTTACCCGGACAGCAACGGCTACACCTTC
TRBJ1-5 - - TRBV27 CASSRTAYSNQPQHF TGTGCCAGCAGTAGGACAGCCTATAGCAATCAGCCCCAGCATTTT
TRBJ2-5 - TRBD2 TRBV5-4 CASSLRTSGQETQYF TGTGCCAGCAGCCTTCGGACTAGCGGGCAAGAGACCCAGTACTTC
TRBJ2-5 - - TRBV2 CASSRIGQETQYF TGTGCCAGCAGTCGAATCGGCCAAGAGACCCAGTACTTC
TRBJ1-2 few TRBD1 TRBV5-4 CASSSSGTGEGYTF TGTGCCAGCAGCTCCTCCGGGACAGGGGAAGGCTACACCTTC
TRBJ1-3 - - TRBV18 CASSLEVGNTIYF TGTGCCAGCTCACTAGAAGTTGGAAACACCATATATTTT
TRBJ1-1 - TRBD1 TRBV14 CASSPRQGPWGTEAFF TGTGCCAGTAGCCCGCGACAGGGCCCATGGGGCACTGAAGCTTTCTTT
TRBJ1-5 - - TRBV25-1 CASSEPRGRVPQHF TGTGCCAGCAGTGAACCCAGGGGACGGGTGCCCCAGCATTTT
TRBJ1-2 - - TRBV5-4 CASSFSWGGQYGYTF TGTGCCAGCAGCTTCAGCTGGGGGGGGCAGTATGGCTACACCTTC